This TCR beta chain was recorded in a study of monozygotic twins with inflammatory bowel disease. Study conclusions and caveats: Patient repertoire variability may have increased through differing immunosuppressive treatments. Relative clonotype sharing with others was diminished in IBD patients versus healthy twins, particularly with disease activity.

Each CDR3 protein gets one entry in TCRdb, which reprocessed the 5' RACE reads and gives no DNA. With roughly 150,000 distinct CDR3 sequences in the sample, the ten largest clones hold roughly 2.5%. The germline CDR1 and CDR2 sequences are SGHRS and YFSETQ. The CDR3 sequence is 14 residues long. Whole blood served as the source of total RNA, and no T cell sorting took place. About this clonotype itself: Its antigen remains unidentified.

This chain joins TRBV5-1 and TRBJ2-3; TCRdb outputs TRBD1, but without DNA this stays unchecked. The specimen was blood. This TCR was sampled from a human donor with ulcerative colitis or Crohn's disease, or a healthy co-twin of an affected twin (not recorded which). The CDR3 reads CASSWGTAADTQYF.